This TCR beta chain appears in the sequencing data of a study of T cells in tuberculosis. Method: immunoSEQ multiplex PCR; TCRdb's copy keeps in-frame clones and lacks some. In the table there are some 31,000 clones, over 95% of which are singletons. V lost 0 bases and J lost 1; bases outside the gene matches: 11. The CDR3 is 18 amino acids. The germline CDR1 and CDR2 sequences are SGDLS and YYNGEE. The origin of this receptor is a donor aged 10 to 29 with latent tuberculosis or without tuberculosis infection. Sequenced sample: PBMCs. The rearrangement uses TRBV9 and TRBJ2-3; TRBD2 matches 7 bases. CDR3 region: CASSVGPGVAGGTDTQYF. CDR3 nucleotides: TGTGCCAGCAGCGTAGGCCCGGGGGTAGCGGGCGGCACAGATACGCAGTATTTT.